The 5 T cell receptor beta chains reported below all come from one sample, sequenced in a study of shared clonotypes between healthy human individuals. Profiling relied on immunoSEQ multiplex PCR, and the TCRdb table lists in-frame clones only, not all of them. The table includes millions of clones, approximately 94% detected once. Naive-designated CD8 cells lacked CD45RO, were positively enriched for CCR7, and omitted terminally differentiated effector memory CD45RA+ cells. Sequencing used naive CD8+ T cells from PBMCs. Receptors originate from a man in his late teens or twenties in good health. Some clones in this sample may be carry-over from other donors' samples.

The gene calls are TRBV6-6 and TRBJ1-2, with 7 bases identical to TRBD1. This CDR3 contains 16 residues. Germline values: CDR1 MNHNY, CDR2 SVGAGI (reference sequence). Germline trimming cut 7 bases from V and 5 bases from J; bases unmatched to any gene: 16. CDR3 nucleotides: TGTGCCAGCATGGACCGGGGACAGCGAGTACCTTATGGCTACACCTTC. Its protein is CASMDRGQRVPYGYTF.

For this clone: This sample also contains other DNA sequences that code for the same CDR3. The V gene is TRBV7-9, the J gene TRBJ2-7, with 7 bases identical to TRBD2. The germline V gene has CDR1 SEHNR and CDR2 FQNEAQ (reference sequence). The V and J ends lost 5 bases and 3 bases, in that order; junction bases with no gene match: 4. The CDR3 has 13 amino acids. The CDR3 region is CASSPGLSYEQYF. CDR3 DNA sequence: TGTGCCAGCAGCCCGGGACTAAGCTACGAGCAGTACTTC. The whole variable domain, filled in from reference TRBV7-9 and TRBJ2-7, reads DTGVSQNPRHKITKRGQNVTFRCDPISEHNRLYWYRQTLGQGPEFLTYFQNEAQLEKSRLLSDRFSAERPKGSFSTLEIQRTEQGDSAMYLCASSPGLSYEQYFGPGTRLTVT.

CDR3 sequence: CAWNSLNQPQHF. The DNA for the CDR3 is TGTGCCTGGAATTCCCTGAATCAGCCCCAGCATTTT. This chain connects TRBV30 to TRBJ1-5, with D uncertain. V was pared by 4 bases and J by 4 bases, with 8 bases between. The CDR3 is made up of 12 amino acids. The V gene's germline CDR1 is GTSNPN and CDR2 SVGIG (reference sequence).

This rearrangement joins TRBV28 to TRBJ2-7; a possible D gene is TRBD2 (6 bases). V was clipped by 3 bases and J by 6 bases, with 12 bases between them. The germline V gene encodes CDR1 MDHEN and CDR2 SYDVKM. The CDR3 is made up of 13 amino acids. The CDR3 nucleotides are TGTGCCAGCAGTTTGATGGGAGGTTTCGAGCAGTACTTC. It encodes CASSLMGGFEQYF.

The rearrangement links TRBV7-8 to TRBJ2-2; D is ambiguous. Germline CDR1 and CDR2: SGHVS and FQNEAQ. This CDR3 region has 14 residues. V lost 7 bases to trimming and J lost 0 bases, with 9 bases between them. The CDR3 region has the DNA TGTGCCAGCACTATGGACGCGAACACCGGGGAGCTGTTTTTT. Amino acid sequence: CASTMDANTGELFF.